These 7 T cell receptor beta chains were all obtained from the same sample, sequenced in a study of cytomegalovirus exposure and HLA in healthy donors. Both 60 Vbeta primers and 13 Jbeta primers went into the PCR. Sequencing was performed with immunoSEQ multiplex PCR; in TCRdb, only in-frame clones are kept and a portion is missing. This table holds about 140,000 clones, approximately 80% found once. The specimen was PBMCs. These receptors came from a woman in her thirties or forties in good health and CMV-seronegative.

The genes are TRBV19 and TRBJ2-7, with 9 bases matching TRBD1. From germline, CDR1 is LNHDA and CDR2 SQIVND (reference sequence). V shed 6 bases, J shed 3 bases, and the junction held 6 bases outside the gene matches. CDR3 length equals 14 residues. The CDR3 DNA follows: TGTGCCAGTAGGTTTGGGACAGGGTACTACGAGCAGTACTTC. The encoded protein is CASRFGTGYYEQYF.

This rearrangement joins TRBV5-4 to TRBJ2-7, with D maybe TRBD1 (5 bases). V was clipped by 5 bases and J by 6 bases, with 15 bases between them. This CDR3 contains 13 residues. Germline CDR1 SGHNT, CDR2 YYREEE (reference sequence). The DNA of the CDR3 is TGTGCCAGCAGTCGCCTGGCGCAGGGCGAGCAGTACTTC. Its protein is CASSRLAQGEQYF.

The chain uses TRBV19 and TRBJ2-4; 7 positions match TRBD1. The CDR3 is made up of 17 amino acids. Germline loops: CDR1 LNHDA, CDR2 SQIVND (reference sequence). The ends lost 5 bases at V and 3 bases at J; junction bases unmatched: 13. The chain's CDR3 is CASSYPADRVGKNIQYF. Written as DNA, the CDR3 is TGTGCCAGTAGTTACCCCGCAGACAGGGTTGGCAAAAACATTCAGTACTTC.

The chain couples TRBV5-4 to TRBJ1-5; TRBD1 is a possible D gene (6 bases). The V end lost 0 bases, the J end lost 4 bases, and 11 bases lay between the germline ends. The germline CDR1 and CDR2 sequences are SGHNT and YYREEE (reference sequence). The CDR3 consists of 15 residues. The CDR3 here is CASSLAGAGNQPQHF. CDR3 coding DNA: TGTGCCAGCAGCTTGGCAGGGGCTGGAAATCAGCCCCAGCATTTT. The whole variable domain, filled in from reference TRBV5-4 and TRBJ1-5, reads ETGVTQSPTHLIKTRGQQVTLRCSSQSGHNTVSWYQQALGQGPQFIFQYYREEENGRGNFPPRFSGLQFPNYSSELNVNALELDDSALYLCASSLAGAGNQPQHFGDGTRLSIL.

The chain has TRBV5-1 and TRBJ2-5; 11 bases match TRBD2. Trimming took 0 bases from V and 2 from J; bases not matched to a gene: 3. This CDR3 contains 16 residues. Germline CDR1 and CDR2: SGHRS and YFSETQ. As DNA, the CDR3 is TGCGCCAGCAGCTTGGGACTAGCGGGATCGCAAGAGACCCAGTACTTC. Protein product: CASSLGLAGSQETQYF.

The chain carries TRBV9 and TRBJ2-7, with unresolved D. Between the trimmed V and J ends, which lost 3 bases and 3 bases, there was a span of 10 bases. CDR3 length: 13 residues. Germline CDR1 is SGDLS and CDR2 is YYNGEE. CDR3 in amino acids: CASSAEPGYEQYF. The CDR3 bases are TGTGCCAGCAGCGCGGAACCGGGCTACGAGCAGTACTTC.

The chain uses TRBV6-1 and TRBJ1-1; no clear D. The germline V gene has CDR1 MNHNS and CDR2 SASEGT. The CDR3 is made up of 15 amino acids. The V and J ends lost 2 bases and 2 bases respectively, with 12 bases between them. As DNA, the CDR3 is TGTGCCAGCAGTGAAAGACTAATTTCCAACACTGAAGCTTTCTTT. This codes for CASSERLISNTEAFF.